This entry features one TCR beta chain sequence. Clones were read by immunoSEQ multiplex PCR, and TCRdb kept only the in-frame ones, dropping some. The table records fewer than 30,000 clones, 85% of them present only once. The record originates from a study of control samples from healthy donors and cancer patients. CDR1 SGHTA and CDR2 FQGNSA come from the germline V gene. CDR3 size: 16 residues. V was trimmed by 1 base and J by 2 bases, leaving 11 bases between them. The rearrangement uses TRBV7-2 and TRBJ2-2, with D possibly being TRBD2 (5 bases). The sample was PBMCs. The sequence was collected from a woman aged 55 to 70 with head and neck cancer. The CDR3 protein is CASSLVSGSNTGELFF. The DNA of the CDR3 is TGTGCCAGCAGCTTAGTGTCGGGGTCCAACACCGGGGAGCTGTTTTTT.